These 11 T cell receptor beta chains were sequenced from one sample in a study of cytomegalovirus exposure and HLA in healthy donors (dated 2017 in TCRdb). Library prep was done by the immunoSEQ multiplex PCR assay. The multiplex PCR relied on a mix of 60 forward primers for TCR Vbeta segments and 13 reverse primers for TCR Jbeta segments. TCRdb retrieved this table from immuneACCESS and kept in-frame rearrangements only. Not all clones are present; in checked studies, unresolved V genes account for under half, and no reason is known for the remainder. Within this sample are about 88,000 clones, with 90% of them counted one time only. In total, the top ten clones hold under 2.5% of the sample. The sequencing sample was made of PBMCs. Receptors originate from a man younger than 35 in good health and CMV-seronegative.

As to this clone: One end of the junction does not line up with germline, which may come from a read error. The chain joins TRBV15 to TRBJ2-2; 10 positions match TRBD1. CDR1 is LNHNV and CDR2 is YYDKDF in the germline V gene (reference sequence). The CDR3 runs to 14 residues. As DNA, the CDR3 is TGTGCCACCAGCGGAGACAGGGGGCGCGGGGAGCTGTTTTTT. This encodes CATSGDRGRGELFF.

The chain couples TRBV19 to TRBJ2-2; TRBD1 matches 10 bases. Germline V lookup: CDR1 LNHDA, CDR2 SQIVND (reference sequence). V dropped 6 bases and J dropped 0; count of bases not matched to a gene: 10. The CDR3 contains 18 residues. The CDR3 DNA sequence: TGTGCCAGTAGACCACTAGGACAGGGGGATACGAACACCGGGGAGCTGTTTTTT. This codes for CASRPLGQGDTNTGELFF.

Comments on this clone: This is likely a read error, given that the CDR3 carries no conserved phenylalanine or tryptophan at its end. The V call is TRBV2, the J call TRBJ1-5, with TRBD1 matching 7 bases. The V gene end was trimmed by 6 bases and the J gene end by 2 bases; junction bases not matched to a gene: 7. Germline V gene lookup returns CDR1 SNHLY and CDR2 FYNNEI. The length of the CDR3 is 15 residues. CDR3 loop: CASRTQGMGNQPQHS. CDR3 nucleotides: TGTGCCAGCAGAACACAGGGGATGGGCAATCAGCCCCAGCATTCT.

The CDR3 here is CASSPGFGVSKYEQYF. CDR3 DNA sequence: TGTGCCAGCAGCCCAGGATTCGGGGTGTCCAAGTACGAGCAGTACTTC. The chain carries TRBV7-9 and TRBJ2-7; a possible D gene is TRBD2 (5 bases). CDR3 size: 16 residues. V was trimmed by 5 bases and J by 4 bases, leaving 21 bases between them. Germline V gives CDR1 SEHNR, CDR2 FQNEAQ (reference sequence).

The CDR3 loop reads CASSVTGGVSQETQYF. The CDR3 nucleotides are TGTGCCAGCAGCGTCACAGGGGGAGTTAGCCAAGAGACCCAGTACTTC. The chain combines TRBV7-2 with TRBJ2-5, with 8 bases matching TRBD1. The CDR3 loop spans 16 amino acids. Germline V gene sequence: CDR1 SGHTA, CDR2 FQGNSA. V trimming: 5 bases; J trimming: 1 base; junction bases outside the gene matches: 9.

A note on this clone: The same CDR3 arises from other DNA sequences in this sample as well. The gene calls are TRBV19 and TRBJ1-5; D is unclear. The CDR3 consists of 13 residues. Trimming pared 3 bases from V and 5 bases from J, leaving 8 bases between. Per germline, CDR1 LNHDA and CDR2 SQIVND (reference sequence). The CDR3 loop is CASSIERYQPQHF. As DNA, the CDR3 is TGTGCCAGTAGTATCGAGAGGTATCAGCCCCAGCATTTT.

The DNA for the CDR3 is TGTGCCACCAGCAGAACAGCTTTCTCCTACGAGCAGTACTTC. This gives the protein CATSRTAFSYEQYF. This chain connects TRBV15 to TRBJ2-7; D uncertain. Trimming took 2 bases from V and 0 from J, leaving 8 bases between them. Germline V gene lookup returns CDR1 LNHNV and CDR2 YYDKDF (reference sequence). CDR3 length: 14 amino acids.

This rearrangement joins TRBV19 to TRBJ1-1; TRBD1 aligns across 8 bases. The CDR3 is 17 residues long. Trimming cost V 2 bases and J 0 bases; bases outside gene matches: 8. Germline V gene lookup returns CDR1 LNHDA and CDR2 SQIVND (reference sequence). The CDR3: CASSITGTGAMNTEAFF. The CDR3 nucleotides read TGTGCCAGTAGTATAACCGGGACAGGCGCGATGAACACTGAAGCTTTCTTT.

The gene calls are TRBV18 and TRBJ1-5; D unclear. Between the trimmed V and J ends, which lost 2 bases and 3 bases, there was a span of 5 bases. CDR3 length: 13 residues. CDR1 and CDR2 from the germline V gene are KGHSH and LQKENI. The CDR3 is CASSPEDNQPQHF. In DNA form, the CDR3 reads TGTGCCAGCTCACCAGAGGACAATCAGCCCCAGCATTTT.

The chain is built from TRBV4-3 and TRBJ2-2, with D possibly TRBD2 on 5 matching bases. Germline loops: CDR1 LGHNA, CDR2 YSLEER. CDR3 length: 17 amino acids. Trimming left V 4 bases short and J 3 bases short, with 18 bases between. The CDR3 region is CASSPDRTGFDTGELFF. CDR3 sequence (DNA): TGCGCCAGCAGCCCCGATCGGACGGGATTCGACACCGGGGAGCTGTTTTTT.

The chain has TRBV12-5 and TRBJ1-2, with TRBD1 as a possible D gene (5 bases). V lost 6 bases and J lost 0, with 17 bases in between. Germline CDR1 is LGHNT and CDR2 is FRNRAP. This CDR3 is 16 amino acids long. In nucleotides, the CDR3 is TGTGCTAGTGGCCCTATTCCGGGGGATGCTAACTATGGCTACACCTTC. Its protein is CASGPIPGDANYGYTF.